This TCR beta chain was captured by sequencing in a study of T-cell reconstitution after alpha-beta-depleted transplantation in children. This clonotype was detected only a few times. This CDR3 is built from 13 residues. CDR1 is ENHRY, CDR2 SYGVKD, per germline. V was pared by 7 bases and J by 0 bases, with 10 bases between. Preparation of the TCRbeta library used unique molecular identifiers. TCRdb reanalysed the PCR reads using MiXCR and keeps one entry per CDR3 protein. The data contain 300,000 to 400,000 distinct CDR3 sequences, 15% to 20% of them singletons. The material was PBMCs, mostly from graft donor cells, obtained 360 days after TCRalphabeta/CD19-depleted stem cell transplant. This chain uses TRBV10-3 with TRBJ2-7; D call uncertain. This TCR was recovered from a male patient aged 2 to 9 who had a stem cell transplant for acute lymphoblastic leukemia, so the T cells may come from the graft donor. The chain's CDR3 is CAIMGPGSYEQYF. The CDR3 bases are TGTGCCATCATGGGTCCAGGCTCCTACGAGCAGTACTTC.